The 4 T cell receptor beta chains given below trace back to one sample, sequenced in a study of spatial heterogeneity in lung cancer (dated by TCRdb to between 2019 and 2020). What this sample's time point label stands for: sample taken at primary tumor resection. Whole RNA extracted from tumor and nontumor lung tissue, or from cryopreserved PBMC samples, was used for TCR sequencing without cell sorting. Library creation used 5' RACE. Sequencing used a NextSeq 500. Using fastp at Q25 and MiXCR, TCRdb reprocessed the public reads and kept productive beta chains. Here each entry gathers all rows of one CDR3 protein and keeps the most common genes and DNA. The sample table holds about 10,000 distinct CDR3 sequences, of which 4.5% to 6.5% were seen once. The ten largest clones represent 20% to 30% of the sample. The source was PBMCs, collected at surgery. These receptors came from a male donor with early-stage non-small cell lung cancer.

This clonotype is classed as medium-sized. This sequence joins TRBV29-1 and TRBJ2-1; TRBD1 is a possible D gene (5 bases). The CDR3 covers 13 residues. Germline-derived CDR1 and CDR2 are SQVTM and ANQGSEA. V lost 3 bases and J 7 bases, leaving 13 bases between the germline ends. The CDR3 spells CSVEGQGLNEQFF. DNA for the CDR3: TGCAGCGTTGAGGGGCAGGGATTGAATGAGCAGTTCTTC.

This clonotype was counted at least ten times. The chain uses TRBV3-1 and TRBJ1-1; 8 nucleotides match TRBD1. Germline CDR1 is LGHDT and CDR2 is YNNKEL (reference sequence). The CDR3 runs 14 residues. Trimming removed 4 bases from V and 6 bases from J; junction bases left unmatched: 7. This CDR3 is CASSPTGGGSEAFF. The DNA of the CDR3 is TGTGCCAGCAGCCCCACAGGGGGGGGCTCTGAAGCTTTCTTT. Complete variable domain (other parts from reference TRBV3-1 and TRBJ1-1): DTAVSQTPKYLVTQMGNDKSIKCEQNLGHDTMYWYKQDSKKFLKIMFSYNNKELIINETVPNRFSPKSPDKAHLNLHINSLELGDSAVYFCASSPTGGGSEAFFGQGTRLTVV.

This clonotype was recorded at least ten times. The chain carries TRBV28 and TRBJ2-7; TRBD1 agrees at 9 bases. The CDR3 is made up of 14 amino acids. CDR1 and CDR2 from the germline V gene are MDHEN and SYDVKM. V gave up 4 bases and J gave up 3 bases; unmatched junction bases: 4. CDR3 protein: CASSSPGQGYEQYF. CDR3 nucleotide sequence: TGTGCCAGCAGTTCACCGGGACAGGGCTACGAGCAGTACTTC.

By frequency in the sample, this clonotype is medium-sized. The chain has TRBV3-1 and TRBJ2-1; D remains ambiguous. The CDR3 has 13 amino acids. Germline lookup yields CDR1 LGHDT and CDR2 YNNKEL (reference sequence). V was clipped by 1 base and J by 6 bases, with 7 bases between them. Here the CDR3 reads CASSQVGANEQFF. As DNA, the CDR3 is TGTGCCAGCAGCCAAGTTGGTGCCAATGAGCAGTTCTTC.